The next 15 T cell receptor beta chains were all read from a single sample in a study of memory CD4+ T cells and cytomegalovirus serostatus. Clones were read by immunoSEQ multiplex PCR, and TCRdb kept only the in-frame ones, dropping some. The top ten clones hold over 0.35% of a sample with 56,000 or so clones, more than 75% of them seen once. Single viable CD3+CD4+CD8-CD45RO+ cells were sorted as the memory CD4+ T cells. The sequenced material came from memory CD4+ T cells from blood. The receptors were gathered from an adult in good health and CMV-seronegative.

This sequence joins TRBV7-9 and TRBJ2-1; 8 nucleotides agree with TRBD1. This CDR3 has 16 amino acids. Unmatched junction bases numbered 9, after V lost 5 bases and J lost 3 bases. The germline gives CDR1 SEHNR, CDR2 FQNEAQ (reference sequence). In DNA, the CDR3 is TGTGCCAGCAGCCCACTAGGCAGGGGGCTCTACAATGAGCAGTTCTTC. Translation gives CASSPLGRGLYNEQFF.

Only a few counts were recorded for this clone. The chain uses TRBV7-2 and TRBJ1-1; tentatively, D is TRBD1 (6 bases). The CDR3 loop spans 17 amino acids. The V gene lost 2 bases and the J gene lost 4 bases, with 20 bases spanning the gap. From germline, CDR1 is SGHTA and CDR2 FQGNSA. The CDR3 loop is CASSLNGGGRLGTEAFF. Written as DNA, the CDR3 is TGTGCCAGCAGCTTAAATGGGGGCGGACGGTTAGGCACTGAAGCTTTCTTT. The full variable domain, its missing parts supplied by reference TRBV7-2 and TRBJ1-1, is GAGVSQSPSNKVTEKGKDVELRCDPISGHTALYWYRQSLGQGLEFLIYFQGNSAPDKSGLPSDRFSAERTGGSVSTLTIQRTQQEDSAVYLCASSLNGGGRLGTEAFFGQGTRLTVV.

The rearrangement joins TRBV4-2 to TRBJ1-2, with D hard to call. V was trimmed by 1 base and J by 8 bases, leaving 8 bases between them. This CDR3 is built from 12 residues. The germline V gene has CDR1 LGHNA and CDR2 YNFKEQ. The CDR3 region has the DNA TGTGCCAGCAGCCAAGGGCAAGGGGGCTACACCTTC. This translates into CASSQGQGGYTF.

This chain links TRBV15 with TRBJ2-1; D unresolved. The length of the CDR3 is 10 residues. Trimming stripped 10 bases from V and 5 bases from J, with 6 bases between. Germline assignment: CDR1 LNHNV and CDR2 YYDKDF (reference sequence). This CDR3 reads CASSHNEQFF. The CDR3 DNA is TGTGCCAGTTCGCACAATGAGCAGTTCTTC.

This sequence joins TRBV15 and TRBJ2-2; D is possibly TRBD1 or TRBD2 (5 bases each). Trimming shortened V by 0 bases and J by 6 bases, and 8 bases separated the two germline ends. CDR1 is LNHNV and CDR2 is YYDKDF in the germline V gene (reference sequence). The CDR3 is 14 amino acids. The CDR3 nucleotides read TGTGCCACCAGCAGAGATAGGGACGCCGGGGAGCTGTTTTTT. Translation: CATSRDRDAGELFF.

This CDR3 is CASKTGDSSYNSPLHF. The CDR3 nucleotides read TGTGCCAGTAAAACAGGGGACAGCTCCTATAATTCACCCCTCCACTTT. This sequence joins TRBV19 and TRBJ1-6; 7 nucleotides align to TRBD1. The CDR3 contains 16 residues. The germline CDR1 and CDR2 sequences are LNHDA and SQIVND (reference sequence). The J segment lost 0 bases and the V segment lost 7 bases, leaving 6 bases of the junction unmatched.

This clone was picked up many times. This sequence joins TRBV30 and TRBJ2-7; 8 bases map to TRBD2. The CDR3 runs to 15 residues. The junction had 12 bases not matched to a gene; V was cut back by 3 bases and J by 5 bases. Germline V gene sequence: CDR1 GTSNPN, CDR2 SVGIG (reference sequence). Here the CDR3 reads CAWSNGRVASDEQYF. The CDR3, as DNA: TGTGCCTGGAGCAACGGGAGGGTGGCCAGCGACGAGCAGTACTTC.

In DNA, the CDR3 is TGTGCCAGCAGTTTATGGGGGCGGGGGGGAAGTGAGCAGTTCTTC. Translating it yields CASSLWGRGGSEQFF. The V and J genes are TRBV28 and TRBJ2-1; TRBD2 agrees at 9 bases. J lost 9 bases, V lost 0 bases, and 6 bases had no gene match. The CDR3 runs 15 residues. CDR1 MDHEN and CDR2 SYDVKM come from the germline V gene. Supplemented by reference TRBV28 and TRBJ2-1, the full variable domain reads DVKVTQSSRYLVKRTGEKVFLECVQDMDHENMFWYRQDPGLGLRLIYFSYDVKMKEKGDIPEGYSVSREKKERFSLILESASTNQTSMYLCASSLWGRGGSEQFFGPGTRLTVL.

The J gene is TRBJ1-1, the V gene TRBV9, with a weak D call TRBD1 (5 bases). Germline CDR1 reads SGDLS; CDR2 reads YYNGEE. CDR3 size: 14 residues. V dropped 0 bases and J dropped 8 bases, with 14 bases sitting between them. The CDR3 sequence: CASSVGHRGTEAFF. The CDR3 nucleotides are TGTGCCAGCAGCGTAGGACATAGAGGGACCGAAGCTTTCTTT.

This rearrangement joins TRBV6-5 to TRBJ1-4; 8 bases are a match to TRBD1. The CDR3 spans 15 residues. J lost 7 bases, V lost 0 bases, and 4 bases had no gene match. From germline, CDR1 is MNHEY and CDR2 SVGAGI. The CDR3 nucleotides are TGTGCCAGCAGTTACTCCCCAGGGGGCGGTGAAAAACTGTTTTTT. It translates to CASSYSPGGGEKLFF.

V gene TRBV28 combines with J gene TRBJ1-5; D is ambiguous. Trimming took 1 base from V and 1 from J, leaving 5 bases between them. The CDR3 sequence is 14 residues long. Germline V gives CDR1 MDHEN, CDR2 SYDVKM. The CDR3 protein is CASSLSLSNQPQHF. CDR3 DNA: TGTGCCAGCAGTTTATCTCTCAGCAATCAGCCCCAGCATTTT. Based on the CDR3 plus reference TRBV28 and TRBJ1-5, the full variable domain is DVKVTQSSRYLVKRTGEKVFLECVQDMDHENMFWYRQDPGLGLRLIYFSYDVKMKEKGDIPEGYSVSREKKERFSLILESASTNQTSMYLCASSLSLSNQPQHFGDGTRLSIL.

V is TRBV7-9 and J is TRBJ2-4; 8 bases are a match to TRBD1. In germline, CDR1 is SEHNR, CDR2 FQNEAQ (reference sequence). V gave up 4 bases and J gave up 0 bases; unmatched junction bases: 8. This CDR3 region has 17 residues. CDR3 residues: CASSSDRGLGAKNIQYF. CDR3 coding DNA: TGTGCCAGCAGCTCAGACAGGGGATTGGGAGCCAAAAACATTCAGTACTTC.

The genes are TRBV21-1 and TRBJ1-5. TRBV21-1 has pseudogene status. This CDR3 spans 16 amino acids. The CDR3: CASSSMRGGRNQPQHF. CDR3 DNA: TGTGCCAGCAGCTCGATGAGGGGAGGGCGCAATCAGCCCCAGCATTTT.

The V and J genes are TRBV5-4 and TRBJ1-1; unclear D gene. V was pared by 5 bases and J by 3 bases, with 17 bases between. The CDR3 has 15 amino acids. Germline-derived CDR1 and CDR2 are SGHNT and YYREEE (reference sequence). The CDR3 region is CASRMANLADTEAFF. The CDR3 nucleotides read TGTGCCAGCAGGATGGCAAATCTAGCGGACACTGAAGCTTTCTTT. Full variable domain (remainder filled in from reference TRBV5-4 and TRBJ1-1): ETGVTQSPTHLIKTRGQQVTLRCSSQSGHNTVSWYQQALGQGPQFIFQYYREEENGRGNFPPRFSGLQFPNYSSELNVNALELDDSALYLCASRMANLADTEAFFGQGTRLTVV.

CDR3 sequence: CASSRKDPQETQYF. The CDR3 nucleotides are TGTGCCAGCAGCCGAAAAGACCCTCAAGAGACCCAGTACTTC. V and J are TRBV7-2 and TRBJ2-5; D not certain. The CDR3 has 14 amino acids. From germline, CDR1 is SGHTA and CDR2 FQGNSA. V dropped 5 bases and J dropped 2 bases, with 12 bases sitting between them.